A single sample gave rise to the 26 T cell receptor beta chains below, sequenced in a study of low-dose radiotherapy and immunotherapy resistance in tumors. First-strand cDNA used TRAV- and TRBV-specific primers, covering alpha and beta chains. TCRs were put through roughly 19 PCR cycles of amplification with Phusion. A constant-region primer and the V-primer adapter served as the primer pair. In TCRdb, the reads were re-called with MiXCR into one record per CDR3 protein. Of 80,000 to 95,000 distinct CDR3 sequences listed, 9.4% were seen once; the top ten hold roughly 1%. As to time point: before trial treatment. The specimen was PBMCs, collected before treatment. The origin of the receptors is a male donor with prostate cancer.

This clonotype was seen only once. A far bigger clonotype differs at one base, so this is likely a read error. V is TRBV7-3 and J is TRBJ2-7, with D perhaps TRBD2 (5 bases). Trimming stripped 5 bases from V and 7 bases from J, with 21 bases between. This CDR3 has 15 residues. CDR1 and CDR2 from the germline V gene are SGHTA and FQGTGA. The DNA for the CDR3 is TGTGCCAGCAGCCCAGACTATGCCGGATACAATGAGCAGTACTTC. Residues: CASSPDYAGYNEQYF.

The table lists this clonotype with many counts. The CDR3 sequence is CASSLGRGGTYNEQFF. The DNA for the CDR3 is TGTGCCAGCAGTCTAGGTCGGGGAGGGACCTACAATGAGCAGTTCTTC. V usage is TRBV2 and J usage is TRBJ2-1; 7 bases line up with TRBD2. With V trimmed by 5 bases and J by 2 bases, 9 bases remained unmatched. Germline CDR1 SNHLY, CDR2 FYNNEI. CDR3 size: 16 residues.

This clonotype was seen repeatedly, ten times or more. The chain recombines TRBV29-1 with TRBJ2-3; 12 nucleotides agree with TRBD2. V was clipped by 4 bases and J by 3 bases; unmatched bases: 8. The CDR3 extends over 16 amino acids. Germline V gene sequence: CDR1 SQVTM, CDR2 ANQGSEA. The CDR3 coding sequence is TGCAGCGTTGCCCAGACTAGCGGGAGTGATACAGATACGCAGTATTTT. Amino acids: CSVAQTSGSDTDTQYF.

This clonotype was detected ten times or more. J is TRBJ2-7 and V is TRBV6-2 or TRBV6-3, with 8 bases matching TRBD1. Germline CDR1 and CDR2: MNHEY and SVGEGT. The CDR3 has 12 amino acids. V gave up 6 bases and J gave up 6 bases; unmatched junction bases: 4. CDR3 sequence: CASSFTGGEQYF. The CDR3 DNA reads as TGTGCCAGCAGCTTTACAGGGGGCGAGCAGTACTTC.

The table lists this clonotype with many counts. J is TRBJ1-5 and V is TRBV5-5; D call uncertain. Trimming pared 0 bases from V and 0 bases from J, leaving 7 bases between. Germline CDR1 and CDR2: SGHKS and YYEKEE (reference sequence). The CDR3 has 15 residues. In DNA form, the CDR3 reads TGTGCCAGCAGCTTGGAAGGGTATAGCAATCAGCCCCAGCATTTT. Its protein product is CASSLEGYSNQPQHF.

A remark on this clonotype: A much bigger clone sits one base away, suggesting this may be a read error. The chain links TRBV27 to TRBJ1-5, with D perhaps matching TRBD1 (5 bases). The germline V gene encodes CDR1 MNHEY and CDR2 SMNVEV (reference sequence). The CDR3 extends over 15 amino acids. V lost 0 bases and J lost 7, with 13 bases in between. DNA of the CDR3: TGTGCCAGCAGTTTATCACCAGGGCCTTCGCAGCCCCAGCATTTT. Translation gives CASSLSPGPSQPQHF.

This clonotype occurred many times. The rearrangement joins TRBV20-1 to TRBJ2-3; 8 bases fit TRBD2. Trimming took 0 bases from V and 0 from J; bases not matched to a gene: 2. The germline CDR1 and CDR2 sequences are DFQATT and SNEGSKA (reference sequence). CDR3 length: 15 residues. The CDR3 protein is CSARDPSGSTDTQYF. DNA of the CDR3: TGCAGTGCTAGAGATCCTAGCGGGAGCACAGATACGCAGTATTTT.

This clonotype was detected ten times or more. The CDR3 DNA reads TGTGCCAGCAGCTTAGGGGTAGCGGGAGTGAAAGATACGCAGTATTTT. Translation gives CASSLGVAGVKDTQYF. V usage is TRBV7-6 and J usage is TRBJ2-3; TRBD2 agrees at 9 bases. The trim removed 1 base at V and 5 bases at J, leaving 7 bases unmatched. The CDR3 loop spans 16 amino acids. Germline CDR1 and CDR2: SGHVS and FNYEAQ.

This clonotype occurred many times. The rearrangement uses TRBV28 and TRBJ2-1; 12 bases fit TRBD2. V trimming: 3 bases; J trimming: 4 bases; junction bases outside the gene matches: 4. This CDR3 comprises 16 residues. Germline V gene sequence: CDR1 MDHEN, CDR2 SYDVKM. CDR3 in DNA: TGTGCCAGCAGTTTGCTAGCGGGAGGGAATTACAATGAGCAGTTCTTC. It encodes CASSLLAGGNYNEQFF.

There are many counts of this clonotype. The CDR3 here is CSASGRAYNEQFF. Here the CDR3 DNA reads TGCAGTGCTAGCGGGAGAGCCTACAATGAGCAGTTCTTC. The chain is built from TRBV20-1 and TRBJ2-1; tentatively, D is TRBD2 (6 bases). Germline lookup yields CDR1 DFQATT and CDR2 SNEGSKA (reference sequence). CDR3 length: 13 residues. V was clipped by 3 bases and J by 2 bases, with 8 bases between them.

This clonotype was seen a handful of times. The V and J genes are TRBV19 and TRBJ2-5; 10 positions agree with TRBD1. The ends lost 5 bases at V and 5 bases at J; junction bases unmatched: 5. The germline gives CDR1 LNHDA, CDR2 SQIVND (reference sequence). The CDR3 runs 14 residues. CDR3 nucleotides: TGTGCCAGTAGTCCCGGACAGGGGGGGGAGACCCAGTACTTC. Translated: CASSPGQGGETQYF.

This clonotype has only a few counts. The rearrangement uses TRBV10-3 and TRBJ2-7, with TRBD1 as a possible D gene (5 bases). Looked up from germline, CDR1 is ENHRY and CDR2 is SYGVKD. Trimming cost V 6 bases and J 5 bases, with 14 bases left between them. This CDR3 comprises 13 residues. The CDR3 is CAIRGTGMDEQYF. The CDR3, as DNA: TGTGCCATCAGGGGAACAGGAATGGACGAGCAGTACTTC.

At least ten counts were recorded for this clonotype. This rearrangement joins TRBV15 to TRBJ1-5; possible D gene TRBD1, 5 bases. V lost 0 bases, J lost 6 bases, and 15 bases lay in between. The CDR3 length is 16 residues. Germline V gene lookup returns CDR1 LNHNV and CDR2 YYDKDF (reference sequence). CDR3 region: CATSREDRGVVQPQHF. CDR3 coding DNA: TGTGCCACCAGCAGAGAAGATCGAGGGGTGGTTCAGCCCCAGCATTTT.

At least ten counts were recorded for this clonotype. This chain connects TRBV6-5 to TRBJ2-3, with D maybe TRBD2 (6 bases). CDR1 is MNHEY and CDR2 is SVGAGI in the germline V gene. Deletions cut 6 bases from V and 13 bases from J, with 17 bases between. This CDR3 spans 12 amino acids. The CDR3 loop is CASSDGGTIKYF. For the CDR3, the DNA is TGTGCCAGCAGCGATGGAGGGACCATAAAGTATTTT.

This clonotype was recorded at least ten times. This chain links TRBV4-3 with TRBJ2-7; perhaps TRBD1 as D (5 bases). Germline assignment: CDR1 LGHNA and CDR2 YSLEER. The CDR3 has 16 residues. V lost 0 bases to trimming and J lost 2 bases, with 14 bases between them. CDR3 sequence (DNA): TGCGCCAGCAGCCAAGATCCGTACAGGCCTACCTACGAGCAGTACTTC. Translation gives CASSQDPYRPTYEQYF.

This clonotype was seen at least ten times. The chain combines TRBV28 with TRBJ2-4; 9 nucleotides line up with TRBD2. After removal of 2 bases from V and 3 bases from J, the junction contained 14 bases not matched to a gene. The CDR3 runs 19 residues. Germline CDR1 is MDHEN and CDR2 is SYDVKM. The CDR3 DNA sequence: TGTGCCAGCAGTTTACCCCTCCTGGCGGGAGGGGTTGGCAAAAACATTCAGTACTTC. This encodes CASSLPLLAGGVGKNIQYF.

This clonotype was detected many times. The chain employs TRBV28 and TRBJ2-7, with D tentatively TRBD2 (6 bases). There are 12 residues in the CDR3. With 2 bases removed from V and 6 bases from J, the gap between germline ends came to 8 bases. Germline V gene data show CDR1 as MDHEN and CDR2 as SYDVKM. In DNA, the CDR3 is TGTGCCAGCAGTTTACTCGGGGGCGAGCAGTACTTC. It specifies CASSLLGGEQYF.

This clonotype was detected many times. J is TRBJ1-5 and V is TRBV28; D remains ambiguous. Germline V gene sequence: CDR1 MDHEN, CDR2 SYDVKM. The CDR3 has 14 residues. V lost 4 bases and J lost 2, with 9 bases in between. CDR3 region: CASSSNWGNQPQHF. CDR3 DNA: TGTGCCAGCAGTTCCAACTGGGGCAATCAGCCCCAGCATTTT.

This clonotype was picked up a small number of times. This chain joins TRBV28 and TRBJ2-2, with no clear D. The CDR3 extends over 15 amino acids. The germline CDR1 and CDR2 sequences are MDHEN and SYDVKM. V dropped 6 bases and J dropped 4 bases, with 15 bases sitting between them. The CDR3 spells CASSLGLPATGELFF. CDR3 in DNA: TGTGCCAGCAGCCTTGGGCTACCTGCCACCGGGGAGCTGTTTTTT. Supplemented by reference TRBV28 and TRBJ2-2, the full variable domain reads DVKVTQSSRYLVKRTGEKVFLECVQDMDHENMFWYRQDPGLGLRLIYFSYDVKMKEKGDIPEGYSVSREKKERFSLILESASTNQTSMYLCASSLGLPATGELFFGEGSRLTVL.

There are many counts of this clonotype. V and J are TRBV27 and TRBJ2-7; 10 bases match TRBD1. CDR3 length: 15 residues. CDR1 and CDR2 (germline): MNHEY, SMNVEV (reference sequence). J gave up 1 base and V 0 bases, and 0 bases lay outside the gene matches. As DNA, the CDR3 is TGTGCCAGCAGTTTATCGGGACAGGGGTCCTACGAGCAGTACTTC. This codes for CASSLSGQGSYEQYF.

This clonotype was recorded at least ten times. The V gene is TRBV2, the J gene TRBJ2-5, with D tentatively TRBD1 (5 bases). V lost 11 bases and J lost 5, with 18 bases in between. The CDR3 sequence is 13 residues long. Per germline, CDR1 SNHLY and CDR2 FYNNEI. CDR3 residues: CALGEHKRETQYF. For the CDR3, the DNA is TGTGCCTTAGGGGAACACAAGAGGGAGACCCAGTACTTC.

This clonotype was observed many times. The chain has TRBV28 and TRBJ2-3; 10 nucleotides match TRBD2. This CDR3 has 14 residues. Germline CDR1 is MDHEN and CDR2 is SYDVKM. The junction had 4 bases not matched to a gene; V was cut back by 8 bases and J by 2 bases. CDR3 sequence: CASRTSGYTDTQYF. CDR3 DNA: TGTGCCAGCCGGACTAGCGGTTACACAGATACGCAGTATTTT.

This clonotype has ten or more counts. For the CDR3, the DNA is TGCGCCAGCAGCCCAGGACAGGGACCCTCTCCTCTCATGCATTTT. Translation: CASSPGQGPSPLMHF. The gene calls are TRBV4-3 and TRBJ1-5, with 8 bases aligning to TRBD1. Germline CDR1 is LGHNA and CDR2 is YSLEER. CDR3 length: 15 amino acids. Trimming cost V 4 bases and J 15 bases; bases outside gene matches: 17.

The rearrangement uses TRBV4-3 and TRBJ1-2; D ambiguous. Germline values: CDR1 LGHNA, CDR2 YSLEER. The CDR3 covers 13 residues. Trimming pared 4 bases from V and 1 base from J, leaving 7 bases between. CDR3 loop: CASSPRVNYGYTF. For the CDR3, the DNA is TGCGCCAGCAGCCCGAGGGTTAACTATGGCTACACCTTC.

Ten or more counts support this clonotype. The J gene is TRBJ2-2, the V gene TRBV5-6; TRBD2 is a possible D gene (6 bases). The germline CDR1 and CDR2 sequences are SGHDT and YYEEEE. V was trimmed by 3 bases and J by 4 bases, leaving 10 bases between them. The CDR3 runs 14 residues. CDR3 in amino acids: CASSWAGGTGELFF. CDR3 bases: TGTGCCAGCAGCTGGGCCGGGGGCACCGGGGAGCTGTTTTTT.

This clonotype came up many times. The chain employs TRBV19 and TRBJ2-2; D is ambiguous. The CDR3 runs to 15 residues. V was trimmed by 4 bases and J by 1 base, leaving 10 bases between them. In germline, CDR1 is LNHDA, CDR2 SQIVND (reference sequence). The CDR3 region has the DNA TGTGCCAGTAGTAAACGGTTGGGGAACACCGGGGAGCTGTTTTTT. Amino acids: CASSKRLGNTGELFF.